One and the same sample provided the 2 T cell receptor beta chains below, sequenced in a study of blood T cell repertoires in COVID-19 (dated by TCRdb to 2019 to 2021). Library generation was performed with the immunoSEQ multiplex PCR assay. As stored in TCRdb, this immuneACCESS dataset retains in-frame rearrangements with V and J assigned. A fraction of the clones does not appear; measured against another copy, unresolved V genes explain less than half of the discrepancy, and the remainder lacks a known reason. For this sample the table gives about 400,000 clones, of which approximately 85% were detected only once. The ten largest clones add up to around 1.9% of the sample. Specimen: PBMCs or T cells enriched from blood (not recorded which). The receptors were sampled from a woman aged 40 to 50 with acute COVID-19.

In this sample, this clone turned up a few times. The rearrangement joins TRBV18 to TRBJ1-1; weak D call: TRBD1 (6 bases). This CDR3 comprises 15 residues. Between the trimmed V and J ends, which lost 1 base and 1 base, there was a span of 10 bases. The germline V gene encodes CDR1 KGHSH and CDR2 LQKENI. CDR3 nucleotide sequence: TGTGCCAGCTCACCACGACAGGCGGCGAACACTGAAGCTTTCTTT. Translated: CASSPRQAANTEAFF. The full variable domain, its missing parts supplied by reference TRBV18 and TRBJ1-1, is NAGVMQNPRHLVRRRGQEARLRCSPMKGHSHVYWYRQLPEEGLKFMVYLQKENIIDESGMPKERFSAEFPKEGPSILRIQQVVRGDSAAYFCASSPRQAANTEAFFGQGTRLTVV.

V and J are TRBV30 and TRBJ2-7; D is unclear. V was pared by 0 bases and J by 9 bases, with 12 bases between. The germline V gene encodes CDR1 GTSNPN and CDR2 SVGIG (reference sequence). The CDR3 is made up of 12 amino acids. CDR3 in DNA: TGTGCCTGGAGTGTAGAGAGATTTTTGCAGTACTTC. Translation gives CAWSVERFLQYF.